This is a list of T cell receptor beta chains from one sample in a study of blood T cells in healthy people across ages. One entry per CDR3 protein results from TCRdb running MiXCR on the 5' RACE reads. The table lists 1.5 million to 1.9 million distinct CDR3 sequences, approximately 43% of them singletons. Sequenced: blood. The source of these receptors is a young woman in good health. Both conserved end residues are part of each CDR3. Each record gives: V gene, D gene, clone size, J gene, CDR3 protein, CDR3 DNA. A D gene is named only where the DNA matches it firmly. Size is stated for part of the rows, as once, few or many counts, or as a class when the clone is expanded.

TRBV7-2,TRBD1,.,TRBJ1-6,CASSRSGTEYGEIYNSPLHF,TGTGCCAGCAGCAGGAGTGGGACAGAGTATGGGGAGATCTATAATTCACCCCTCCACTTT
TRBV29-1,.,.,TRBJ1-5,CSTDKWNQPQHF,TGCAGCACGGATAAGTGGAATCAGCCCCAGCATTTT
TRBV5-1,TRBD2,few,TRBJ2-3,CASSFLGLLQDTQYF,TGCGCCAGCAGCTTCCTGGGACTACTTCAGGATACGCAGTATTTT
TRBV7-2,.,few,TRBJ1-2,CASSHRNIFTENLVYGYTF,TGTGCCAGCAGCCATAGAAACATATTCACGGAAAACTTAGTCTATGGCTACACCTTC
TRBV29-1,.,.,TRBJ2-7,CSVADSTSYEQYF,TGCAGCGTGGCGGACAGCACCTCGTACGAGCAGTACTTC
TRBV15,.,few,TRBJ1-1,CATSSSGTANTEAFF,TGTGCCACCAGCAGTTCCGGGACGGCGAACACTGAAGCTTTCTTT
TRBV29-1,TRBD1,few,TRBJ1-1,CSVSDRKWTEAFF,TGCAGCGTTTCGGACAGGAAGTGGACTGAAGCTTTCTTT
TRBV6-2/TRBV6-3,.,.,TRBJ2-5,CASSDRRTQETQYF,TGTGCCAGCAGTGATAGGCGAACCCAAGAGACCCAGTACTTC
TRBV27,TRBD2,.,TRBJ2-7,CASSSVASGPTYEQYF,TGTGCCAGCAGTTCCGTGGCTAGCGGGCCTACTTACGAGCAGTACTTC
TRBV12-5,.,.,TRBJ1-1,CASGAGMNTEAFF,TGTGCTAGTGGTGCGGGGATGAACACTGAAGCTTTCTTT
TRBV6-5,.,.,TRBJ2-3,CASSYDLTADTQYF,TGTGCCAGCAGTTACGATCTGACCGCAGATACGCAGTATTTT
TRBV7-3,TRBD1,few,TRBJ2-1,CDSSPGTDSYNEQFF,TGTGACAGCAGCCCCGGGACAGACTCCTACAATGAGCAGTTCTTC
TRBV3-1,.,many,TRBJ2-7,CASSARADYEQYF,TGTGCCAGCAGCGCCCGGGCGGACTACGAGCAGTACTTC
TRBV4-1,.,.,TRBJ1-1,CASSLIRETEAFF,TGCGCCAGCAGCCTCATACGGGAGACTGAAGCTTTCTTT